This T cell receptor (beta chain) was sequenced in a study of T cells of healthy individuals. MiXCR, applied by TCRdb to the 5' RACE reads, yields one record per CDR3 protein. The top ten clones hold 6.2% of a sample with 90,000 to 100,000 distinct CDR3 sequences, 17% of them seen once. The germline V gene encodes CDR1 SGHRS and CDR2 YFSETQ. Unmatched junction bases numbered 7, after V lost 3 bases and J lost 5 bases. The CDR3 consists of 14 residues. This clonotype was counted a few times. This chain joins TRBV5-1 and TRBJ2-5; TRBD2 agrees at 7 bases. The sequence was collected from a human donor in good health. Written as DNA, the CDR3 is TGCGCCAGCAGCTGGGGGGGGTCATTGGAGACCCAGTACTTC. Protein product: CASSWGGSLETQYF.